The 16 T cell receptor beta chains below all came from one sample that was sequenced in a study of cytomegalovirus exposure and HLA in healthy donors. The PCR was carried out with 60 Vbeta primers and 13 Jbeta primers. TCRdb's table, derived via immunoSEQ multiplex PCR, lists solely in-frame clones and lacks some. The profile shows under 150,000 clones, 70% to 75% of them singletons. Sequenced: PBMCs. The receptors derive from a woman aged 18-29 years in good health and CMV-seronegative.

J is TRBJ2-7 and V is TRBV5-8; unclear D gene. The CDR3 extends over 14 amino acids. With 4 bases removed from V and 2 bases from J, the gap between germline ends came to 13 bases. The germline gives CDR1 SGHTS, CDR2 YDEGEE. The CDR3 DNA reads TGTGCCAGCAGCCCTCCGACTCTACCCTACGAGCAGTACTTC. As protein: CASSPPTLPYEQYF.

The rearrangement joins TRBV7-2 to TRBJ1-1; D unclear. This CDR3 spans 14 amino acids. V dropped 0 bases and J dropped 0 bases, with 5 bases sitting between them. Germline V gives CDR1 SGHTA, CDR2 FQGNSA. The CDR3 DNA reads TGTGCCAGCAGCTTAGCCCCTCTGAACACTGAAGCTTTCTTT. Translated, it gives CASSLAPLNTEAFF.

The chain has TRBV4-1 and TRBJ1-2, with 7 bases aligning to TRBD1. Germline V CDR1 and CDR2: MGHRA, YSYEKL. The CDR3 is 17 residues long. Unmatched junction bases numbered 7, after V lost 0 bases and J lost 0 bases. In DNA form, the CDR3 reads TGCGCCAGCAGCCAAGATCAATGGGACAGATCTAACTATGGCTACACCTTC. This translates into CASSQDQWDRSNYGYTF.

The chain joins TRBV15 to TRBJ1-4; maybe TRBD1 (6 bases). CDR1 and CDR2 from the germline V gene are LNHNV and YYDKDF (reference sequence). Deletions cut 2 bases from V and 0 bases from J, with 10 bases between. The CDR3 spans 16 residues. DNA of the CDR3: TGTGCCACCAGCAGACAGACAGGTTCAACTAATGAAAAACTGTTTTTT. As protein: CATSRQTGSTNEKLFF.

The chain employs TRBV6-4 and TRBJ2-3; 7 nucleotides agree with TRBD2. The CDR3 has 16 residues. Germline V gives CDR1 MRHNA, CDR2 SNTAGT. With 7 bases clipped from V and 2 bases from J, the junction kept 12 bases outside the gene matches. CDR3 residues: CASTRPSGAPTDTQYF. CDR3 DNA: TGTGCCAGCACCAGACCTAGCGGAGCGCCCACAGATACGCAGTATTTT.

The chain joins TRBV7-2 to TRBJ2-3; weak D call: TRBD1 (6 bases). Germline lookup yields CDR1 SGHTA and CDR2 FQGNSA. The V end lost 3 bases, the J end lost 3 bases, and 13 bases lay between the germline ends. The CDR3 has 15 amino acids. In DNA, the CDR3 is TGTGCCAGCAGCTTCAGCAGGGGATTTACAGATACGCAGTATTTT. Protein: CASSFSRGFTDTQYF. Full variable domain (rest looked up from reference TRBV7-2 and TRBJ2-3): GAGVSQSPSNKVTEKGKDVELRCDPISGHTALYWYRQSLGQGLEFLIYFQGNSAPDKSGLPSDRFSAERTGGSVSTLTIQRTQQEDSAVYLCASSFSRGFTDTQYFGPGTRLTVL.

The V gene is TRBV27, the J gene TRBJ2-7, with 9 positions matching TRBD1. V dropped 5 bases and J dropped 6; count of bases not matched to a gene: 8. The CDR3 sequence is 14 residues long. The V gene's germline CDR1 is MNHEY and CDR2 SMNVEV (reference sequence). The CDR3 region is CASSRGTGMAEQYF. The CDR3 region has the DNA TGTGCCAGCAGTCGTGGGACAGGGATGGCCGAGCAGTACTTC.

The V and J genes are TRBV10-1 and TRBJ1-4; no definite D call. The V end was cut by 6 bases, the J end by 8 bases, with 13 bases between. CDR3 length: 13 amino acids. Germline lookup yields CDR1 WNHNN and CDR2 SYGVQD (reference sequence). The CDR3 DNA is TGCGCCAGCAGCCATGCCCGAGGGGAAAAACTGTTTTTT. Its translation is CASSHARGEKLFF.

Comment on this clone: An end of the junction does not agree with germline; a read error may underlie this. The chain links TRBV28 to TRBJ1-1; the D gene is possibly TRBD1 (6 bases). Germline V gene data show CDR1 as MDHEN and CDR2 as SYDVKM. The CDR3 contains 15 residues. CDR3 sequence: CASILTGYGNTEAFF. In DNA form, the CDR3 reads TGTGCCAGCATTTTAACAGGGTACGGGAACACTGAAGCTTTCTTT. Full variable domain (remainder filled in from reference TRBV28 and TRBJ1-1): DVKVTQSSRYLVKRTGEKVFLECVQDMDHENMFWYRQDPGLGLRLIYFSYDVKMKEKGDIPEGYSVSREKKERFSLILESASTNQTSMYLCASILTGYGNTEAFFGQGTRLTVV.

This clone was detected a few times. The chain couples TRBV18 to TRBJ2-3; TRBD2 agrees at 7 bases. V shed 4 bases and J 5 bases; nucleotides not matched to a gene: 9. Germline V gives CDR1 KGHSH, CDR2 LQKENI. The CDR3 runs to 15 residues. CDR3 nucleotide sequence: TGTGCCAGCTCACGGAGAAGCGGGGAGGGAGATACGCAGTATTTT. Amino acids: CASSRRSGEGDTQYF.

Turning to this clone: Because the CDR3's place on the DNA is in doubt, the DNA is left out and the CDR3 is given as listed by TCRdb. This rearrangement joins TRBV28 to TRBJ2-3; the DNA was not compared with TRBD2, the D call given in the table. The CDR3 has 17 residues if both end residues are counted. The V gene's germline CDR1 is MDHEN and CDR2 SYDVKM. The CDR3: CASSFGEGEPYTDTQYF.

The table lists this clone with a few counts. The chain links TRBV5-1 to TRBJ2-3; possible D gene TRBD1, 6 bases. The V end was cut by 2 bases, the J end by 6 bases, with 10 bases between. The V gene's germline CDR1 is SGHRS and CDR2 YFSETQ. The CDR3 spans 13 residues. CDR3 DNA sequence: TGCGCCAGCAGCTTTCCAGGGGACGATACGCAGTATTTT. It yields the protein CASSFPGDDTQYF.

The J gene is TRBJ2-1, the V gene TRBV11-2; a possible D gene is TRBD2 (5 bases). V was trimmed by 7 bases and J by 7 bases, leaving 20 bases between them. CDR1 SGHAT and CDR2 FQNNGV come from the germline V gene. The CDR3 is 15 amino acids. DNA for the CDR3: TGTGCCAGCAACGCCGGGTCCGGAGGTCCAAATGAGCAGTTCTTC. As protein: CASNAGSGGPNEQFF.

The J gene is TRBJ1-4, the V gene TRBV6-1; D gene unclear. The CDR3 extends over 12 amino acids. V lost 11 bases and J 0 bases, leaving 7 bases between the germline ends. Germline V gene lookup returns CDR1 MNHNS and CDR2 SASEGT. CDR3 DNA: TGTGCCTCCCAGGCAACTAATGAAAAACTGTTTTTT. It codes for CASQATNEKLFF.

The V call is TRBV30, the J call TRBJ2-7; 7 bases are a match to TRBD1. V lost 1 base and J lost 3; bases outside the gene matches: 3. The CDR3 runs 13 residues. Germline assignment: CDR1 GTSNPN and CDR2 SVGIG (reference sequence). The CDR3 here is CAWSAGQSYEQYF. The CDR3 DNA reads as TGTGCCTGGAGTGCGGGACAGAGCTACGAGCAGTACTTC.

This rearrangement joins TRBV5-8 to TRBJ2-5; TRBD2 might be the D (6 bases). The CDR3 contains 15 residues. V was shortened by 4 bases and J by 5 bases, with 18 bases between the two germline ends. Germline V gene lookup returns CDR1 SGHTS and CDR2 YDEGEE. The CDR3 DNA sequence: TGTGCCAGCAGCCCCTTGTTGGCGGGATCTGAGACCCAGTACTTC. This codes for CASSPLLAGSETQYF.